The 18 T cell receptor beta chains listed next were all sequenced from one sample in a study of cytomegalovirus exposure and HLA in healthy donors. 13 Jbeta primers and 60 Vbeta primers were used for the PCR. Profiled with immunoSEQ multiplex PCR; TCRdb holds only in-frame clones, not every one. The table records roughly 100,000 clones, 13% to 15% of them present only once. The sample taken for sequencing was PBMCs. Source of these receptors: a female donor in good health and CMV-seronegative.

The chain uses TRBV29-1 and TRBJ2-1; 7 bases align to TRBD2. CDR1 and CDR2 (germline): SQVTM, ANQGSEA. The CDR3 has 15 residues. Trimming took 1 base from V and 8 from J; bases not matched to a gene: 11. The CDR3 nucleotides are TGCAGCGTTGAAGGCGGAAGGACTAGTGTAGATGAGCAGTTCTTC. Translated, it gives CSVEGGRTSVDEQFF.

This chain connects TRBV28 to TRBJ2-7; 7 bases map to TRBD1. Per germline, CDR1 MDHEN and CDR2 SYDVKM. There are 12 residues in the CDR3. V gave up 7 bases and J gave up 3 bases; unmatched junction bases: 3. Here the CDR3 reads CASTGQVYEQYF. In DNA, the CDR3 is TGTGCCAGCACTGGACAGGTCTACGAGCAGTACTTC.

This clone was observed a few times. V is TRBV5-1 and J is TRBJ2-1; TRBD1 is a possible D gene (6 bases). CDR1 is SGHRS and CDR2 is YFSETQ in the germline V gene. The V end lost 4 bases, the J end lost 5 bases, and 19 bases lay between the germline ends. This CDR3 comprises 16 residues. The CDR3 nucleotides read TGCGCCAGCAGCCCCAAACAGGGCTACCTACACAATGAGCAGTTCTTC. It translates to CASSPKQGYLHNEQFF. The full variable domain, completed using reference TRBV5-1 and TRBJ2-1, is KAGVTQTPRYLIKTRGQQVTLSCSPISGHRSVSWYQQTPGQGLQFLFEYFSETQRNKGNFPGRFSGRQFSNSRSEMNVSTLELGDSALYLCASSPKQGYLHNEQFFGPGTRLTVL.

The chain is built from TRBV7-6 and TRBJ2-7; D gene uncertain. This CDR3 region has 14 residues. Trimming took off 5 bases at V and 2 bases at J, with 13 bases between the two ends. Germline V gene data show CDR1 as SGHVS and CDR2 as FNYEAQ. CDR3 region: CASSPTPQAYEQYF. CDR3 in DNA: TGTGCCAGCAGCCCTACACCCCAGGCCTACGAGCAGTACTTC. The whole variable domain, remainder taken from reference TRBV7-6 and TRBJ2-7, is GAGVSQSPRYKVTKRGQDVALRCDPISGHVSLYWYRQALGQGPEFLTYFNYEAQQDKSGLPNDRFSAERPEGSISTLTIQRTEQRDSAMYRCASSPTPQAYEQYFGPGTRLTVT.

This clone was recorded a few times. This sequence joins TRBV7-2 and TRBJ1-1; perhaps TRBD1 as D (5 bases). The length of the CDR3 is 17 residues. Trimming took 5 bases from V and 0 from J, leaving 19 bases between them. CDR1 SGHTA and CDR2 FQGNSA come from the germline V gene. Written as DNA, the CDR3 is TGTGCCAGCAGCCCCGGCTGGGGCAGAACCATGAACACTGAAGCTTTCTTT. Its translation: CASSPGWGRTMNTEAFF.

This clone was counted between two and nine times. The chain is built from TRBV7-2 and TRBJ2-3; a possible D gene is TRBD2 (5 bases). The CDR3 extends over 15 amino acids. In germline, CDR1 is SGHTA, CDR2 FQGNSA. V gave up 3 bases and J gave up 2 bases, with 12 bases separating them. In nucleotides, the CDR3 is TGTGCCAGCAGCTTGGACGGGATTAACACAGATACGCAGTATTTT. Residues: CASSLDGINTDTQYF.

The chain employs TRBV18 and TRBJ1-5; the match to TRBD1 covers 9 bases. From germline, CDR1 is KGHSH and CDR2 LQKENI. This CDR3 comprises 14 residues. J gave up 2 bases and V 6 bases, and 2 bases lay outside the gene matches. The DNA of the CDR3 is TGTGCCAGCTCGGGACAGGGCGGCAATCAGCCCCAGCATTTT. Translation: CASSGQGGNQPQHF.

The chain joins TRBV4-3 to TRBJ1-2; 8 bases align to TRBD1. V was pared by 3 bases and J by 3 bases, with 6 bases of the junction left unmatched. The CDR3 is 15 amino acids. The germline V gene has CDR1 LGHNA and CDR2 YSLEER. CDR3 nucleotides: TGCGCCAGCAGCCAGGCCCTACAGGGGGACTATGGCTACACCTTC. It is translated as CASSQALQGDYGYTF.

This rearrangement joins TRBV6-6 to TRBJ1-5; D is uncertain. The CDR3 spans 15 residues. Germline V CDR1 and CDR2: MNHNY, SVGAGI (reference sequence). V gave up 0 bases and J gave up 4 bases, with 10 bases separating them. CDR3 protein: CASSYSGQSNQPQHF. CDR3 nucleotides: TGTGCCAGCAGTTACTCTGGTCAGTCAAATCAGCCCCAGCATTTT.

V is TRBV18 and J is TRBJ1-4, with D perhaps matching TRBD1 (6 bases). The CDR3 has 17 residues. Germline V lookup: CDR1 KGHSH, CDR2 LQKENI. The V and J ends lost 5 bases and 4 bases respectively, with 20 bases between them. The chain's CDR3 is CASSLTPPGQINEKLFF. The CDR3 DNA reads TGTGCCAGCTCATTAACCCCTCCGGGACAAATTAATGAAAAACTGTTTTTT.

V is TRBV10-3 and J is TRBJ2-1; TRBD2 might be the D (6 bases). CDR1 and CDR2 from the germline V gene are ENHRY and SYGVKD. V lost 2 bases and J lost 0, with 11 bases in between. The CDR3 is 16 amino acids. CDR3 protein: CAISEEETSSYNEQFF. CDR3 sequence (DNA): TGTGCCATCAGTGAGGAAGAGACTAGCTCCTACAATGAGCAGTTCTTC.

This clone came up a few times. V and J are TRBV6-5 and TRBJ1-2; D unresolved. With 0 bases removed from V and 3 bases from J, the gap between germline ends came to 11 bases. The CDR3 spans 15 residues. Germline values: CDR1 MNHEY, CDR2 SVGAGI. The CDR3 sequence: CASSYSAGSYYGYTF. CDR3 coding DNA: TGTGCCAGCAGTTACTCGGCGGGCAGTTACTATGGCTACACCTTC.

This clone was seen a handful of times. A read error is likely, as this CDR3 ends without the conserved phenylalanine or tryptophan. Because the CDR3's place on the DNA is in doubt, the DNA is left out and the CDR3 is given as listed by TCRdb. The rearrangement uses TRBV6-5 and TRBJ1-1. Germline V gene lookup returns CDR1 MNHEY and CDR2 SVGAGI. The CDR3 sequence runs 11 residues, both termini included. The CDR3 loop is CASSNGETLCI.

This clone is a singleton in its sample. The chain couples TRBV9 to TRBJ1-2; a possible D gene is TRBD1 (6 bases). This CDR3 has 14 residues. Trimming cost V 6 bases and J 5 bases, with 17 bases left between them. Germline V lookup: CDR1 SGDLS, CDR2 YYNGEE. The CDR3 is CASTPSDSKYGYTF. In DNA, the CDR3 is TGTGCCAGCACCCCCTCGGACAGTAAATATGGCTACACCTTC.

This rearrangement joins TRBV10-3 to TRBJ2-5; 8 nucleotides agree with TRBD1. The CDR3 covers 13 residues. V shed 8 bases and J 4 bases; nucleotides not matched to a gene: 6. Germline V gene data show CDR1 as ENHRY and CDR2 as SYGVKD. DNA of the CDR3: TGTGCCATCGGACAGGGATTGGGAGAGACCCAGTACTTC. Protein: CAIGQGLGETQYF.

This clone was recorded a few times. The chain is built from TRBV29-1 and TRBJ2-5, with 10 bases fitting TRBD1. The CDR3 consists of 13 residues. The J segment lost 5 bases and the V segment lost 7 bases, leaving 7 bases of the junction unmatched. Germline lookup yields CDR1 SQVTM and CDR2 ANQGSEA. This CDR3 reads CSGSTGGKETQYF. The CDR3 DNA reads TGCAGCGGATCGACAGGGGGCAAGGAGACCCAGTACTTC.

This clone was seen more than once but under ten times. This sequence joins TRBV5-6 and TRBJ1-2; TRBD1 matches at 10 bases. The length of the CDR3 is 15 residues. CDR1 and CDR2 from the germline V gene are SGHDT and YYEEEE. V shed 4 bases and J 6 bases; nucleotides not matched to a gene: 9. The CDR3 bases are TGTGCCAGCAGCCCGGGACAGGGGCGTCGGAATGGCTACACCTTC. This sequence encodes CASSPGQGRRNGYTF. The variable domain in full, with the rest retrieved from reference TRBV5-6 and TRBJ1-2, is DAGVTQSPTHLIKTRGQQVTLRCSPKSGHDTVSWYQQALGQGPQFIFQYYEEEERQRGNFPDRFSGHQFPNYSSELNVNALLLGDSALYLCASSPGQGRRNGYTFGSGTRLTVV.

The rearrangement joins TRBV28 to TRBJ1-4; 7 bases map to TRBD1. The CDR3 covers 16 residues. Germline V gives CDR1 MDHEN, CDR2 SYDVKM. Trimming at V came to 3 bases and at J to 8 bases, leaving 12 bases not matched to a gene. The CDR3 DNA is TGTGCCAGCAGTTTTGACCCGGGACAGATAAGAGAAAAACTGTTTTTT. Protein: CASSFDPGQIREKLFF.